This entry describes one T cell receptor (beta chain). The antigen is not known. Measured with immunoSEQ multiplex PCR; TCRdb has only the in-frame clones, and not every one. The sample includes more than 85,000 clones, roughly 94% of them seen just once. The data were obtained in a study of cytomegalovirus exposure and HLA in healthy donors. Study results and caveats: A few chains linked to CMV were shown in vitro to be specific for CMV antigens. One later analysis, an examination of the 90 to 150 validation repertoires, found that first-cohort TCR clusters tended to co-occur in them. Researchers counted roughly 150 TCR beta chains as cytomegalovirus-associated.

The sequencing sample was made of PBMCs. The sequence was obtained from a young woman in good health and CMV-seronegative.

The CDR3 nucleotides read TGTGCCAGCAGCTCGGTCGGGACTAGCGGGATAAATACGCAGTATTTT. Translating gives CASSSVGTSGINTQYF. This chain connects TRBV7-8 to TRBJ2-3, with 13 positions matching TRBD2. The CDR3 is 16 residues long. V was pared by 4 bases and J by 7 bases, with 8 bases of the junction left unmatched. Looked up from germline, CDR1 is SGHVS and CDR2 is FQNEAQ.